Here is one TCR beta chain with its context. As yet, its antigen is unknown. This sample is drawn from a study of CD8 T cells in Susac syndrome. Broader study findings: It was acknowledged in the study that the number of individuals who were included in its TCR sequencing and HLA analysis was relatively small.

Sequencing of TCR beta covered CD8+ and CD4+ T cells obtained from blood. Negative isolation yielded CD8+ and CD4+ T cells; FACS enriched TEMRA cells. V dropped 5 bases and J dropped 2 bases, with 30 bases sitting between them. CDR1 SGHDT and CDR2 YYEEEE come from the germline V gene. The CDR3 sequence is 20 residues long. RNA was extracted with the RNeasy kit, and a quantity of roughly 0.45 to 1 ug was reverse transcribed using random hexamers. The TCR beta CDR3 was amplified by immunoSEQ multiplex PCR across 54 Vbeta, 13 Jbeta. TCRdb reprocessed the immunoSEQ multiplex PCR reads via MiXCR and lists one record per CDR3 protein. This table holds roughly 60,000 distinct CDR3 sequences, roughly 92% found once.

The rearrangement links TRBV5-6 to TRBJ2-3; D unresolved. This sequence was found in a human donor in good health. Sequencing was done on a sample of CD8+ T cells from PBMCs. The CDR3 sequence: CASRSPPYRGSFLLTDTQYF. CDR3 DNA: TGTGCCAGCAGATCCCCCCCGTATCGCGGCAGCTTCTTACTCACAGATACGCAGTATTTT.